This T cell receptor beta chain was observed in a study of T cells in Graves' hyperthyroidism and ophthalmopathy. Notes on the study in general: Onset of ophthalmopathy came a median roughly 6.9 months after the model predicted it.

This clonotype was detected many times. The antigen is not known. Researchers amplified the TCR beta CDR3 regions from RNA transcripts. First-round RT-PCR of the TCR CDR3 relied on the HTBI primer set. From the multiplex PCR reads, TCRdb called clonotypes with MiXCR, one entry per CDR3 protein. This table holds about 710,000 distinct CDR3 sequences, 16% found once. CDR3 length: 14 amino acids. Losses at the gene ends were 2 bases for V and 1 base for J; bases not matched to a gene: 1. Germline V CDR1 and CDR2: MNHNS, SASEGT. The gene calls are TRBV6-1 and TRBJ2-5, with TRBD1 identical over 7 bases. Sequencing used blood. This receptor was obtained from a man younger than 35 with Graves' hyperthyroidism. The CDR3: CASSETGVQETQYF. DNA of the CDR3: TGTGCCAGCAGTGAAACAGGGGTCCAAGAGACCCAGTACTTC.